This TCR beta chain was documented in a study of T-cell memory formation after mild COVID-19. Study-wide results and limits: Contracting CD8+ clones were enriched in EMRA, CD4+ mainly in CM and EM. Several responding clones turned up in pre-infection memory, indicating that cross-reactive memory may have taken part.

One entry per CDR3 protein results from TCRdb running MiXCR on the 5' RACE reads. The table lists 85,000 to 130,000 distinct CDR3 sequences, 8.5% to 14% of them singletons. The table lists this clonotype with many counts. What it binds is not known. Germline V CDR1 and CDR2: SGHDT, YYEEEE. The CDR3 is made up of 11 amino acids. With 2 bases removed from V and 5 bases from J, the gap between germline ends came to 3 bases. V gene TRBV5-6 combines with J gene TRBJ2-3; D is undetermined. The specimen sequenced was PBMCs or a T cell subset sorted from them (not recorded which). This receptor was obtained from a man younger than 30 who had mild COVID-19 (a few samples of this study predate the infection). Cell type and time point are not known. Written as DNA, the CDR3 is TGTGCCAGCAGCTTAGTAGATACGCAGTATTTT. Translated, it gives CASSLVDTQYF. Combining the CDR3 with reference TRBV5-6 and TRBJ2-3 gives the whole variable domain DAGVTQSPTHLIKTRGQQVTLRCSPKSGHDTVSWYQQALGQGPQFIFQYYEEEERQRGNFPDRFSGHQFPNYSSELNVNALLLGDSALYLCASSLVDTQYFGPGTRLTVL.